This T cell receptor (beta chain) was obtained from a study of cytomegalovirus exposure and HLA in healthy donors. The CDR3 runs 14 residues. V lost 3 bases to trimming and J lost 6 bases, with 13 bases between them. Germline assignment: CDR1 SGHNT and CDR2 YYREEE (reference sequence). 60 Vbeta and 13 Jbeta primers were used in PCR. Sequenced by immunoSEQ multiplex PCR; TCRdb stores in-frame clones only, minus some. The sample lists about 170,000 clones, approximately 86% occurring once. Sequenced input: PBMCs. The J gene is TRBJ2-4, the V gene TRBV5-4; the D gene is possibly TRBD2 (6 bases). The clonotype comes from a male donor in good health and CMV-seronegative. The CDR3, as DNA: TGTGCCAGCAGCTGGGGGGACTCCCGAAACATTCAGTACTTC. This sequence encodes CASSWGDSRNIQYF.